Listed here are 27 T cell receptor beta chains from one sample, sequenced in a study of T cells in Graves' hyperthyroidism and ophthalmopathy. RNA transcripts served as the template for amplifying TCR beta CDR3 regions. HTBI primers were used for first-round RT-PCR of the TCR CDR3. A single record per CDR3 protein comes from TCRdb applying MiXCR to the multiplex PCR reads. This table has hundreds of thousands of distinct CDR3 sequences, roughly a sixth appearing once. Input material: blood. These receptors all stem from a woman aged 50 to 60 with Graves' hyperthyroidism that later progressed to Graves' ophthalmopathy.

Only a few counts were recorded for this clonotype. V gene TRBV20-1 combines with J gene TRBJ2-1; the D is unclear. Per germline, CDR1 DFQATT and CDR2 SNEGSKA (reference sequence). With 4 bases removed from V and 5 bases from J, the gap between germline ends came to 9 bases. The CDR3 runs to 12 residues. CDR3 DNA: TGCAGTGCTACGCGGCCGAACAATGAGCAGTTCTTC. Protein: CSATRPNNEQFF.

The genes are TRBV20-1 and TRBJ1-6; TRBD1 might be the D (5 bases). The CDR3 has 16 amino acids. The V gene lost 3 bases and the J gene lost 2 bases, with 14 bases spanning the gap. Germline CDR1 and CDR2: DFQATT and SNEGSKA (reference sequence). This CDR3 is CSASNGAVTYNSPLHF. DNA for the CDR3: TGCAGTGCTAGCAATGGGGCAGTGACCTATAATTCACCCCTCCACTTT.

As for this clonotype: A much more abundant neighbour one base away suggests this may be a read error. The gene calls are TRBV3-1 and TRBJ1-3; TRBD1 is a possible D gene (6 bases). CDR1 LGHDT and CDR2 YNNKEL come from the germline V gene (reference sequence). V was shortened by 8 bases and J by 10 bases, with 12 bases between the two germline ends. This CDR3 is 11 amino acids long. CDR3 in DNA: TGTGCCAGCGGCCGACAGGAGACCATATATTTT. Amino acids: CASGRQETIYF.

V gene TRBV29-1 combines with J gene TRBJ1-2; 8 positions agree with TRBD1. The CDR3 sequence is 12 residues long. CDR1 and CDR2 from the germline V gene are SQVTM and ANQGSEA. J was trimmed by 10 bases and V by 5 bases; bases with no gene match: 9. The DNA of the CDR3 is TGCAGCGTTCTGGGACAGGACGCCTCCTACACCTTC. Its protein product is CSVLGQDASYTF.

This chain connects TRBV29-1 to TRBJ2-2; unclear D gene. The CDR3 covers 13 residues. Germline V lookup: CDR1 SQVTM, CDR2 ANQGSEA. Between the trimmed V and J ends, which lost 6 bases and 1 base, there was a span of 9 bases. CDR3 bases: TGCAGCGTGGTACCGTTGAACACCGGGGAGCTGTTTTTT. The encoded protein is CSVVPLNTGELFF.

The J gene is TRBJ2-1, the V gene TRBV18, with TRBD2 identical over 8 bases. V lost 2 bases to trimming and J lost 6 bases; unmatched junction nucleotides: 6. This CDR3 has 15 amino acids. Germline loops: CDR1 KGHSH, CDR2 LQKENI. CDR3 residues: CASSPTSAGGNEQFF. In nucleotides, the CDR3 is TGTGCCAGCTCACCAACGTCGGCGGGGGGCAATGAGCAGTTCTTC.

This clonotype appeared a few times. V gene TRBV20-1 combines with J gene TRBJ1-6, with 10 bases that match TRBD1. The germline CDR1 and CDR2 sequences are DFQATT and SNEGSKA (reference sequence). The CDR3 length is 17 residues. V shed 4 bases and J 8 bases; nucleotides not matched to a gene: 14. CDR3: CSAMGDRGPPWDSPLHF. The DNA for the CDR3 is TGCAGTGCTATGGGGGACAGGGGCCCCCCCTGGGATTCACCCCTCCACTTT.

The rearrangement uses TRBV6-1 and TRBJ2-2, with 7 positions matching TRBD2. CDR1 is MNHNS, CDR2 SASEGT, per germline. The CDR3 spans 15 residues. The V and J ends lost 3 bases and 1 base, in that order; junction bases with no gene match: 2. CDR3 residues: CASSDQRGNTGELFF. Written as DNA, the CDR3 is TGTGCCAGCAGTGATCAGCGGGGGAACACCGGGGAGCTGTTTTTT.

This clonotype was seen more than once but under ten times. The chain joins TRBV27 to TRBJ2-2; TRBD1 might be the D (5 bases). The CDR3 runs to 15 residues. Trimming took 6 bases from V and 1 from J, leaving 12 bases between them. In germline, CDR1 is MNHEY, CDR2 SMNVEV (reference sequence). CDR3 region: CASRPRTGNTGELFF. The DNA for the CDR3 is TGTGCCAGCAGACCACGCACAGGGAACACCGGGGAGCTGTTTTTT.

There are many counts of this clonotype. This chain joins TRBV20-1 and TRBJ2-1, with a tentative D call TRBD1 (6 bases). CDR1 and CDR2 (germline): DFQATT, SNEGSKA (reference sequence). The CDR3 is 14 residues long. V lost 1 base and J lost 5, with 12 bases in between. This CDR3 reads CSARAGARDNEQFF. CDR3 in DNA: TGCAGTGCTAGAGCAGGGGCCCGGGACAATGAGCAGTTCTTC.

This clonotype was picked up a small number of times. The chain recombines TRBV10-3 with TRBJ2-7; 7 bases map to TRBD2. CDR3 size: 13 residues. V trimming: 10 bases; J trimming: 0 bases; junction bases outside the gene matches: 6. Germline V gene sequence: CDR1 ENHRY, CDR2 SYGVKD. In nucleotides, the CDR3 is TGTGCCACCGGGGGGAGGAGCTCCTACGAGCAGTACTTC. It specifies CATGGRSSYEQYF.

This clonotype was counted ten times or more. This chain uses TRBV7-9 with TRBJ2-7, with D perhaps matching TRBD2 (5 bases). The germline CDR1 and CDR2 sequences are SEHNR and FQNEAQ (reference sequence). The V and J ends lost 1 base and 3 bases respectively, with 10 bases between them. The CDR3 spans 14 residues. CDR3 protein: CASSLVGDHYEQYF. The DNA of the CDR3 is TGTGCCAGCAGCTTAGTCGGGGATCACTACGAGCAGTACTTC.

J is TRBJ2-5 and V is TRBV27, with D tentatively TRBD1 or TRBD2 (5 bases each). The CDR3 extends over 13 amino acids. From germline, CDR1 is MNHEY and CDR2 SMNVEV (reference sequence). Trimming pared 4 bases from V and 7 bases from J, leaving 13 bases between. CDR3: CASSSRDLWTQYF. CDR3 DNA: TGTGCCAGCAGTTCCCGGGACCTTTGGACCCAGTACTTC.

The chain carries TRBV14 and TRBJ1-1, with D perhaps TRBD1 (6 bases). Trimming removed 0 bases at V and 4 bases at J, with 15 bases between. CDR1 is SGHDN and CDR2 is FVKESK in the germline V gene. This CDR3 is built from 16 residues. CDR3 residues: CASSQDWAGAITEAFF. The CDR3, as DNA: TGTGCCAGCAGCCAAGATTGGGCGGGGGCAATCACTGAAGCTTTCTTT.

On this clonotype: No conserved phenylalanine or tryptophan is present at the end of the CDR3, so a read error is the likely explanation. The chain employs TRBV11-2 and TRBJ1-1; no clear D. CDR1 SGHAT and CDR2 FQNNGV come from the germline V gene. The CDR3 has 15 amino acids. V gave up 0 bases and J gave up 0 bases, with 8 bases separating them. The CDR3, as DNA: TGTGCCAGCAGCTTAGAGATAGCTATGAACACTGAAGCTTTCCTT. Residues: CASSLEIAMNTEAFL.

This clonotype was found many times. This chain uses TRBV12-3 or TRBV12-4 with TRBJ1-1; D may be TRBD1 (6 bases). The CDR3 contains 14 residues. Trimming removed 8 bases at V and 1 base at J, with 14 bases between. CDR3 region: CASYDTGRNTEAFF. The CDR3, as DNA: TGTGCCAGCTACGACACAGGGCGGAACACTGAAGCTTTCTTT.

Note on this clonotype: Relative to the germline gene, one junction end is altered; a read error may explain this. The rearrangement joins TRBV7-9 to TRBJ1-4, with D maybe TRBD1 (5 bases). The CDR3 is made up of 14 amino acids. Germline assignment: CDR1 SEHNR and CDR2 FQNEAQ (reference sequence). The CDR3 loop is CARSLGQDNEKLFF. In DNA, the CDR3 is TGTGCCAGAAGCTTGGGGCAGGATAATGAAAAACTGTTTTTT.

The chain links TRBV19 to TRBJ1-6; perhaps TRBD1 as D (5 bases). V gave up 7 bases and J gave up 8 bases, with 12 bases separating them. The CDR3 totals 13 residues. From germline, CDR1 is LNHDA and CDR2 SQIVND (reference sequence). This CDR3 is CASTTGPHSPLHF. The CDR3 DNA reads TGTGCCAGTACAACGGGGCCCCATTCACCCCTCCACTTT.

In this sample, this clonotype turned up a few times. CDR3 residues: CASSLGDRDIIEAFF. The CDR3 DNA reads as TGCGCCAGCAGCTTGGGGGACAGGGATATAATTGAAGCTTTCTTT. The genes are TRBV5-1 and TRBJ1-1, with 9 bases matching TRBD1. The CDR3 extends over 15 amino acids. From germline, CDR1 is SGHRS and CDR2 YFSETQ. V lost 0 bases, J lost 7 bases, and 7 bases stayed unmatched.

The J gene is TRBJ2-3, the V gene TRBV20-1; 9 bases line up with TRBD1. Germline V gene data show CDR1 as DFQATT and CDR2 as SNEGSKA (reference sequence). The CDR3 extends over 14 amino acids. Losses at the gene ends were 7 bases for V and 1 base for J; bases not matched to a gene: 6. In DNA form, the CDR3 reads TGCAGTGTAAAACAGGGGGCAGGCACAGATACGCAGTATTTT. Amino acids: CSVKQGAGTDTQYF.

This chain connects TRBV19 to TRBJ2-2; D may be TRBD1 (5 bases). The CDR3 sequence is 16 residues long. In germline, CDR1 is LNHDA, CDR2 SQIVND (reference sequence). Between the trimmed V and J ends, which lost 3 bases and 0 bases, there was a span of 11 bases. The CDR3 region has the DNA TGTGCCAGTAGTATCTCGAGACAGACGAACACCGGGGAGCTGTTTTTT. As protein: CASSISRQTNTGELFF.

This chain joins TRBV7-8 and TRBJ1-1; D is unclear. This CDR3 spans 15 amino acids. V was pared by 4 bases and J by 3 bases, with 15 bases between. The V gene's germline CDR1 is SGHVS and CDR2 FQNEAQ. The CDR3 reads CASSSNLGWDTEAFF. The CDR3 DNA reads TGTGCCAGCAGCTCAAATTTGGGCTGGGACACTGAAGCTTTCTTT.

This clonotype occurred a few times. The chain couples TRBV6-1 to TRBJ2-3; the match to TRBD2 covers 8 bases. CDR3 length equals 14 residues. V dropped 8 bases and J dropped 4; count of bases not matched to a gene: 8. Per germline, CDR1 MNHNS and CDR2 SASEGT. The CDR3 region is CASYLGLAADTQYF. In DNA form, the CDR3 reads TGTGCCAGCTACCTCGGACTAGCTGCAGATACGCAGTATTTT.

The gene calls are TRBV9 and TRBJ2-3; TRBD2 matches 10 bases. There are 17 residues in the CDR3. Trimming removed 4 bases from V and 2 bases from J; junction bases left unmatched: 10. CDR1 and CDR2 from the germline V gene are SGDLS and YYNGEE. CDR3 in amino acids: CASSSRGSGGLTDTQYF. In DNA form, the CDR3 reads TGTGCCAGCAGCTCCAGAGGTAGCGGGGGGCTCACAGATACGCAGTATTTT.

This clonotype came up many times. The rearrangement uses TRBV3-1 and TRBJ1-2; the D is unclear. CDR1 and CDR2 (germline): LGHDT, YNNKEL (reference sequence). This CDR3 comprises 15 residues. V shed 3 bases and J shed 8 bases, with 19 bases lying between them. For the CDR3, the DNA is TGTGCCAGCAGCCAGAACGGGGAGGCTGCCTGGGGCTACACCTTC. It encodes CASSQNGEAAWGYTF.

The sample holds one count of this clonotype. The chain carries TRBV19 and TRBJ1-1; TRBD1 matches 7 bases. The J segment lost 1 base and the V segment lost 7 bases, leaving 9 bases of the junction unmatched. The CDR3 contains 15 residues. Germline CDR1 and CDR2: LNHDA and SQIVND (reference sequence). The CDR3 DNA is TGTGCCAGTAATACGAGGGGGCGACCGAACACTGAAGCTTTCTTT. Translating gives CASNTRGRPNTEAFF.

In its sample, this clonotype was seen many times. The genes are TRBV3-1 and TRBJ1-4; D gene ambiguous. V was cut by 6 bases and J by 4 bases, with 9 bases left in between. The CDR3 length is 13 residues. Germline lookup yields CDR1 LGHDT and CDR2 YNNKEL (reference sequence). CDR3 in DNA: TGTGCCAGCAGTTTCGACGGTAATGAAAAACTGTTTTTT. It specifies CASSFDGNEKLFF.